This T cell receptor beta chain appears in the sequencing data of a study of T cell changes during pregnancy in multiple sclerosis. Germline values: CDR1 SGHTA, CDR2 FQGNSA. There are 16 residues in the CDR3. The V and J ends lost 1 base and 0 bases respectively, with 13 bases between them. The method was immunoSEQ multiplex PCR; TCRdb's version includes in-frame clones alone and lacks a portion of them. The sample holds tens of thousands of clones, over 90% seen once. This chain uses TRBV7-2 with TRBJ2-7, with TRBD2 as a possible D gene (5 bases). The receptor comes from a female donor with multiple sclerosis, enrolled in a pregnancy study. The material sequenced was peripheral blood, taken in the first trimester of pregnancy. CDR3 sequence (DNA): TGTGCCAGCAGCTTAGGAGGGAGTTTTAGCTCCTACGAGCAGTACTTC. It is translated as CASSLGGSFSSYEQYF.